A selection of T cell receptor beta chains follows, all from one sample in a study of blood T cell repertoires in COVID-19. Here immunoSEQ multiplex PCR was the method, and the copy in TCRdb shows in-frame clones only, minus some. Of under 85,000 clones listed, approximately 80% are singletons. Sequences were obtained from peripheral blood. These receptors were collected from a man aged 25-40 years with COVID-19, enrolled during active disease. The CDR3 runs from the conserved cysteine through the conserved F or W. A D gene is named only where the DNA matches it firmly. Clone size is not always given. Where it is, it says once, few, many or a class for expanded clones.

d_call	clone_size	v_call	j_call	cdr3_aa	cdr3_nt
TRBD1	.	TRBV30	TRBJ1-1	CAWSGTRTGGMGAFF	TGTGCCTGGAGTGGAACCAGGACAGGGGGCATGGGAGCTTTCTTT
TRBD2	.	TRBV27	TRBJ2-7	CASTTSFSDEQYF	TGTGCCAGCACGACTAGCTTCTCGGACGAGCAGTACTTC
.	.	TRBV3-1/TRBV3-2	TRBJ1-1	CASSPPSSAGFTEAFF	TGTGCCAGCAGCCCCCCCTCTTCGGCGGGATTCACTGAAGCTTTCTTT
.	.	TRBV14	TRBJ2-7	CASSQVKYGRGTYEQYF	TGTGCCAGCAGCCAAGTTAAGTATGGCAGGGGGACTTACGAGCAGTACTTC
TRBD2	.	TRBV4-2	TRBJ2-3	CASSHTLAGGSTDTQYF	TGTGCCAGCAGCCACACCTTAGCGGGAGGGAGCACAGATACGCAGTATTTT
TRBD2	.	TRBV4-2	TRBJ2-3	CASTRGTSGTDTQYF	TGTGCCAGCACACGGGGGACTAGCGGCACAGATACGCAGTATTTT
TRBD2	.	TRBV7-9	TRBJ2-2	CASSSLWAGDITGELFF	TGTGCCAGCAGCTCCTTGTGGGCGGGAGATATCACCGGGGAGCTGTTTTTT
TRBD1	.	TRBV15	TRBJ1-5	CATSRAGTGATQPQHF	TGTGCCACCAGCAGAGCCGGGACAGGGGCCACTCAGCCCCAGCATTTT
.	.	TRBV18	TRBJ1-5	CASSPGEDGPQHF	TGTGCCAGCTCACCCGGGGAGGATGGACCCCAGCATTTT
.	.	TRBV19	TRBJ1-3	CLSSSGNTIYF	TGTTTATCGAGCTCTGGAAACACCATATATTTT
.	.	TRBV6-5	TRBJ1-1	CASSNQENTEAFF	TGTGCCAGCAGTAATCAGGAGAACACTGAAGCTTTCTTT
TRBD1	.	TRBV5-6	TRBJ1-6	CASSKGQGKNSPLHF	TGTGCCAGCAGCAAGGGACAGGGCAAAAATTCACCCCTCCACTTT
.	few	TRBV4-3	TRBJ1-4	CASSQDSTSGTNEKLFF	TGCGCCAGCAGCCAAGATAGCACAAGTGGGACTAATGAAAAACTGTTTTTT
.	few	TRBV7-7	TRBJ2-7	CASSATLGPMEQYF	TGTGCTAGCAGCGCGACACTTGGTCCTATGGAGCAGTACTTC
.	.	TRBV28	TRBJ2-3	CASTGSGEGTSDTQYF	TGTGCCAGCACTGGTAGTGGTGAGGGAACATCGGATACGCAGTATTTT
TRBD1	once	TRBV28	TRBJ1-1	CASRYGQERAFF	TGTGCCAGCAGATACGGACAGGAACGAGCTTTCTTT
.	.	TRBV5-5	TRBJ1-1	CASSLAGGRLNTEAFF	TGTGCCAGCAGCTTGGCCGGGGGACGTCTGAACACTGAAGCTTTCTTT
.	.	TRBV24-1	TRBJ2-2	CATRGLPATGELFF	TGTGCCACCAGGGGACTCCCGGCCACCGGGGAGCTGTTTTTT
TRBD1	.	TRBV11-2	TRBJ2-2	CASSLEGTGSWEELFF	TGTGCCAGCAGCTTAGAAGGGACAGGGTCCTGGGAGGAGCTGTTTTTT
TRBD1	once	TRBV12-3/TRBV12-4	TRBJ1-2	CASREQGDYGYTF	TGTGCCAGCAGGGAACAGGGGGACTATGGCTACACCTTC
.	.	TRBV10-1	TRBJ2-3	CASKADPQGDTQYF	TGCGCCAGCAAGGCAGACCCTCAGGGAGATACGCAGTATTTT
.	.	TRBV10-3	TRBJ1-6	CAIRGQGYNSPLHF	TGTGCCATCAGGGGCCAGGGGTATAATTCACCCCTCCACTTT
.	few	TRBV7-9	TRBJ2-2	CASSLASLGELFF	TGTGCCAGCAGCTTAGCGAGTCTGGGGGAGCTGTTTTTT
.	.	TRBV6-5	TRBJ1-1	CASSQSPPGKGAFF	TGTGCCAGCAGTCAATCACCCCCGGGGAAAGGAGCTTTCTTT
TRBD1	.	TRBV7-9	TRBJ1-1	CASSSGTGQFF	TGTGCCAGCAGCTCCGGGACGGGACAGTTCTTT
.	.	TRBV5-4	TRBJ1-1	CASSPEGPRNTEAFF	TGTGCCAGCAGCCCCGAGGGCCCGAGGAACACTGAAGCTTTCTTT
.	.	TRBV6-5	TRBJ1-1	CASRQLIGVLAEAFF	TGTGCCAGCAGGCAACTAATCGGGGTACTCGCTGAAGCTTTCTTT
.	.	TRBV9	TRBJ2-7	CASSAQSSYEQYF	TGTGCCAGCAGTGCACAGAGCTCCTACGAGCAGTACTTC
TRBD2	once	TRBV14	TRBJ2-2	CASREGLAGSTGELFF	TGTGCCAGCAGAGAGGGACTAGCGGGATCCACCGGGGAGCTGTTTTTT
.	.	TRBV5-6	TRBJ2-1	CASSLAGGGSQEQFF	TGTGCCAGCAGCTTGGCCGGAGGGGGCTCCCAGGAGCAGTTCTTC